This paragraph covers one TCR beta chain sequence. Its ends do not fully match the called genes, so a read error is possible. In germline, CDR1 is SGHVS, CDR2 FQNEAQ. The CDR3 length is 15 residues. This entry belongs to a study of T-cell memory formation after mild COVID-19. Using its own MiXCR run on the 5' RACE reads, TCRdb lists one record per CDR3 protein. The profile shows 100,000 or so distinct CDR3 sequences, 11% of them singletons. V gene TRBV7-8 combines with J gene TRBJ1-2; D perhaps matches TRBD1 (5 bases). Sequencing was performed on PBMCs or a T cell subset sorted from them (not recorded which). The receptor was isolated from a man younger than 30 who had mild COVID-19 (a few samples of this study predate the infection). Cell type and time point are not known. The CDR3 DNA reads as TGTGCCAGCACCTTACTCCAGGGCCCCTCCTATGGCTACACCTTC. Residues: CASTLLQGPSYGYTF.